The entry below describes one T cell receptor beta chain. Authors' data handling: By means of reference gene primer amplification, nucleated cell counts were estimated. Produced via immunoSEQ multiplex PCR; TCRdb's table is partial and in-frame only. The D gene and trimming were derived from the DNA, and the V and J assignments and clone size from that table. The sample has some 51,000 clones, around 93% seen once. The data belong to a study of blood T cell repertoires in COVID-19. Germline lookup yields CDR1 SGHTA and CDR2 FQGTGA. Trimming left V 6 bases short and J 6 bases short, with 15 bases between. The CDR3 extends over 14 amino acids.

The sequencing sample was made of peripheral blood. The receptor was derived from a man aged 45-65 years with acute or convalescent COVID-19. V gene TRBV7-3 combines with J gene TRBJ2-1; weak D call: TRBD1 (5 bases). The CDR3 protein is CASRPSRQSNEQFF. Here the CDR3 DNA reads TGTGCCAGCAGACCCTCACGACAGAGCAATGAGCAGTTCTTC.